The 6 T cell receptor beta chains below all came from one sample that was sequenced in a study of T cell repertoires in cytomegalovirus infection. TCRdb recomputed calls from the reads with MiXCR, one row per CDR3 protein. The sample yields some 350,000 distinct CDR3 sequences, 25% to 30% seen once. Their cognate antigens are unknown. The sequencing here drew on cultured PBMCs, taken from culture after CMV antigen stimulation. The receptors here all came from a human donor in good health (CMV status not recorded). Some clones in this sample may be carry-over from other donors' samples.

This clonotype was counted only a few times. J is TRBJ2-1 and V is TRBV10-3; D remains ambiguous. Germline-derived CDR1 and CDR2 are ENHRY and SYGVKD. V was trimmed by 5 bases and J by 0 bases, leaving 11 bases between them. The CDR3 spans 15 residues. The CDR3 is CAISPDGYSYNEQFF. CDR3 coding DNA: TGTGCCATCAGTCCCGACGGATACTCCTACAATGAGCAGTTCTTC.

V gene TRBV5-1 combines with J gene TRBJ2-5; D perhaps matches TRBD1 (5 bases). CDR3 length: 13 amino acids. Germline V lookup: CDR1 SGHRS, CDR2 YFSETQ. V lost 4 bases and J lost 5, with 12 bases in between. The CDR3 coding sequence is TGCGCCAGCAGCCTACAGGAATCGGAGACCCAGTACTTC. Translation gives CASSLQESETQYF.

The V and J genes are TRBV11-2 and TRBJ2-3, with TRBD2 matching over 7 bases. The CDR3 is 13 amino acids. V shed 5 bases and J 4 bases; nucleotides not matched to a gene: 3. Looked up from germline, CDR1 is SGHAT and CDR2 is FQNNGV. The CDR3: CASSPAGADTQYF. Written as DNA, the CDR3 is TGTGCCAGCAGCCCCGCGGGGGCAGATACGCAGTATTTT.

The rearrangement uses TRBV28 and TRBJ1-1; D is perhaps TRBD1 (5 bases). The CDR3 has 15 amino acids. Germline CDR1 is MDHEN and CDR2 is SYDVKM. V was shortened by 2 bases and J by 0 bases, with 10 bases between the two germline ends. The CDR3 is CASSLARQMNTEAFF. CDR3 nucleotide sequence: TGTGCCAGCAGTTTAGCGAGACAGATGAACACTGAAGCTTTCTTT. The full variable domain, in which reference TRBV28 and TRBJ1-1 provide the parts outside the CDR3, is DVKVTQSSRYLVKRTGEKVFLECVQDMDHENMFWYRQDPGLGLRLIYFSYDVKMKEKGDIPEGYSVSREKKERFSLILESASTNQTSMYLCASSLARQMNTEAFFGQGTRLTVV.

CDR3 bases: TGTGCCAGTAGTATAGACGGCCAGGGGATCGGCTATAGCAATCAGCCCCAGCATTTT. It is translated as CASSIDGQGIGYSNQPQHF. The chain links TRBV19 to TRBJ1-5; D perhaps matches TRBD1 (6 bases). V was trimmed by 0 bases and J by 0 bases, leaving 18 bases between them. The germline V gene encodes CDR1 LNHDA and CDR2 SQIVND (reference sequence). The CDR3 consists of 19 residues.

This clonotype has only a few counts. V is TRBV20-1 and J is TRBJ2-1; TRBD2 matches at 9 bases. From germline, CDR1 is DFQATT and CDR2 SNEGSKA (reference sequence). J was trimmed by 3 bases and V by 6 bases; bases with no gene match: 12. This CDR3 contains 16 residues. The CDR3 is CSARGAGGAGYNEQFF. For the CDR3, the DNA is TGCAGTGCCCGGGGGGCGGGGGGGGCCGGCTACAATGAGCAGTTCTTC.